The entry below describes one TCR beta chain. CDR1 is LGHDT, CDR2 YNNKEL, per germline (reference sequence). The CDR3 is made up of 16 amino acids. TCRdb reanalyzed the 5' RACE reads and collapses them to one entry per CDR3 protein, without DNA. This sample contains thousands of distinct CDR3 sequences. The entry originates in a study of T cells expressing NK-cell markers. J is TRBJ1-1 and V is TRBV3-1. The clonotype originates from a man between 18 and 35 years old in good health. Source material: blood T cells: a sorted CD56 or NKG2C T cell subset, CD4+ or CD8+ T cells, or bulk PBMC T cells (not recorded which). This CDR3 reads CASSPGEVRVNTEAFF.